Included here is one T cell receptor (beta chain) sequence, with context. This clonotype was counted at least ten times. Its binding antigen is unknown. The sample holds no much larger clone one base away, and base qualities are not on file. Here V drops 5 bases and J drops 4 bases, and the junction holds 11 bases not matched to any gene. The CDR3 spans 16 residues, from the cysteine through the phenylalanine. Solely the CDR3 DNA is kept, with 48 bases framed from the first base. The germline V gene gives CDR1 as MNHEY and CDR2 as SVGEGT. The sample belongs to a study of T cells in Graves' hyperthyroidism and ophthalmopathy (dated by TCRdb to the late 2010s). About the investigation overall: Peripheral blood was sampled at the time of initial diagnosis, prior to any treatment. The paper describes TCR Vbeta CDR3 sequencing of 120 to 150 peripheral blood samples, made up of some 42 ophthalmopathy patients, approximately 73 hyperthyroidism patients and 17 progressor patients. Prospective prediction of ophthalmopathy was tested in an independent validation cohort of 18 to 20 hyperthyroidism patients and 17 patients who later progressed to ophthalmopathy. For training and testing, the 80 to 100 patients in the discovery cohort were randomly divided in a 7:3 ratio. To identify distinguishing TCR V-J signatures, a discovery cohort of 100 or so patients was used, comprising 40 to 45 with Graves' ophthalmopathy and 55 to 65 with stable Graves' hyperthyroidism. Following sampling, methimazole starting at 30 mg daily was given to hyperthyroidism patients, and high-dose intravenous methylprednisolone was given to ophthalmopathy patients. In addition, the study compared T-cell repertoires in thyroid tissue and in blood from roughly six Graves' hyperthyroidism patients.

The full study reports these points: Most expanded thyroid clonotypes (frequency above 0.001) were also found in blood, which suggests that blood repertoires may mirror thyroid immune responses. In validation, progression to ophthalmopathy was predicted by the model with roughly 69% sensitivity and roughly 72% specificity, a median of 6.5 months before onset. A 13 V-J signature model separated ophthalmopathy from stable hyperthyroidism, with approximately 86% sensitivity and roughly 81% specificity in cross-validation and 80%/75% in testing. Sample size was not statistically predetermined, and investigators were not blinded to group allocation.

Stable Graves' hyperthyroidism was defined as the absence of progression to ophthalmopathy over 18 months of follow-up. Hyperthyroidism patients were newly diagnosed, had a disease duration of under 2 months, and were aged 18 to 65 years. Exclusion was applied to patients with uncontrolled infections, other autoimmune diseases, pregnancy or lactation. Diagnoses were established on the basis of clinical symptoms, serum thyroxine and TRAb, thyroid ultrasound, and orbital computed tomography. PBMCs were isolated from 7.5 to 10 ml of fresh peripheral blood by Ficoll-Paque density gradient centrifugation. Trizol reagent was used to extract total RNA, and RNA quality was then checked on an Agilent 2100 Bioanalyzer. Amplification of TCR beta CDR3 regions was carried out from RNA transcripts. A first-round RT-PCR of the TCR CDR3 used the HTBI primer set with the Qiagen OneStep RT-PCR kit. Libraries were constructed in a second round of multiplex PCR, after which size selection and purification were performed. Sequencing of the libraries was done on an Illumina HiSeq2000 using paired-end 100 bp reads. For the original study's pipeline: SOAPnuke was used to process the raw data, with reads discarded if the reads contained adapters or uncalled bases, had a mean Phred below 15, or lacked an exact constant-primer or identifier match. COPE v1.2.5 was used to merge the high-quality paired reads, and each unique nucleotide sequence was defined as a clonotype. MiTCR v1.1 was used to align clonotypes to the IMGT TRBV, TRBD and TRBJ reference segments. Only V-J combinations with frequency above 0.0001, covering about 99% of repertoires, were analysed. A TCS score was defined as the ratio between F50 (clonal expansion) and ExV (chaos), using BLOSUM62-based TCRdist between CDR3 peptides within each V-J. Welch's t-statistics and random forest reduced roughly 500 V-J features to 13, which were used in a naive Bayes classifier (R e1071). Using fastp at Q25 and MiXCR, TCRdb reprocessed the public reads and kept productive beta chains. Each CDR3 protein gets just one entry, which takes the most common genes and DNA from the rows behind it. TCRdb's processing, not the study's, gives the V and J calls here. In this sample the table shows approximately 400,000 distinct CDR3 sequences, more than 13% of which occur a single time. The ten most abundant clones make up approximately 30% of the sample.

The receptor's source is a woman aged 25 to 45 with Graves' hyperthyroidism. Sequenced: blood. The V and J genes are TRBV6-2 or TRBV6-3 and TRBJ2-3; 8 bases in the middle match TRBD2. The nucleotide sequence reads as follows: TGTGCCAGCAGTCCCTCCAGCGGGAGAGGGGCAGATACGCAGTATTTT. Translated, it reads CASSPSSGRGADTQYF.